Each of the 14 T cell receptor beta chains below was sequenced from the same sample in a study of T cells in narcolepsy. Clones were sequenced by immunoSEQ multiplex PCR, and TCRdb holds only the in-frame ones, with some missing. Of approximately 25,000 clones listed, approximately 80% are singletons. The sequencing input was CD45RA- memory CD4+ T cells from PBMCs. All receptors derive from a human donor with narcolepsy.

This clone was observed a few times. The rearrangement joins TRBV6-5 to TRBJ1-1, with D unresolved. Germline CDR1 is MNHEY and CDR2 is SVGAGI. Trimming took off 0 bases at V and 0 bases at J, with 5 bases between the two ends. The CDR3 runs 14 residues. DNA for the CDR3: TGTGCCAGCAGTTACTCAGTGATGAACACTGAAGCTTTCTTT. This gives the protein CASSYSVMNTEAFF.

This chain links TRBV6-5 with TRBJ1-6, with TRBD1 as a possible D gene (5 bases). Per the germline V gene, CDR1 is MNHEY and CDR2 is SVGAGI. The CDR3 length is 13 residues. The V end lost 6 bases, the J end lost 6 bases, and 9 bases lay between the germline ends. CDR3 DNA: TGTGCCAGCAGAGACAGACCTAATTCACCCCTCCACTTT. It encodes CASRDRPNSPLHF.

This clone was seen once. CDR3 nucleotide sequence: TGTGCCAGCAGTGAAACGTGGGCAGCTCACAATGAGCAGTTCTTC. Translating it yields CASSETWAAHNEQFF. The rearrangement uses TRBV6-1 and TRBJ2-1, with D unresolved. The germline gives CDR1 MNHNS, CDR2 SASEGT. Trimming left V 2 bases short and J 5 bases short, with 13 bases between. The CDR3 is made up of 15 amino acids.

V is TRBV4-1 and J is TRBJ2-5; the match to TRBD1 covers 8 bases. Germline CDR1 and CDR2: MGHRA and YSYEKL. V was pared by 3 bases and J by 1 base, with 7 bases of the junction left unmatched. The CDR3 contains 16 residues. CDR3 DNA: TGCGCCAGCAGCCAGGGGACAGGAATACTCCAAGAGACCCAGTACTTC. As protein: CASSQGTGILQETQYF.

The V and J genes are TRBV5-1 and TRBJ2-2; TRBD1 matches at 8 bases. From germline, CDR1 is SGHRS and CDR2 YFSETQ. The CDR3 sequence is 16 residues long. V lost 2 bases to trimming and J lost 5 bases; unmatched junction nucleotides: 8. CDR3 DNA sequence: TGCGCCAGCAGCTTACCGACAGGGGTGATGACCGGGGAGCTGTTTTTT. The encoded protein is CASSLPTGVMTGELFF.

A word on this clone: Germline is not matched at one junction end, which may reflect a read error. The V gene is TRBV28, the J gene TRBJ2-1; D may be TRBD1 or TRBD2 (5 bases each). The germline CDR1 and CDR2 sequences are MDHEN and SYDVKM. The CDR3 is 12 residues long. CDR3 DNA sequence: TGTGCCAGCAGTTCCCCTTCGAGCGGCAGGGTCTTC. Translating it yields CASSSPSSGRVF.

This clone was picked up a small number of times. CDR3 loop: CASSLVSTTYEQYF. CDR3 coding DNA: TGTGCCAGCAGCTTGGTTTCTACCACCTACGAGCAGTACTTC. V gene TRBV5-4 combines with J gene TRBJ2-7; D not certain. The V end was cut by 0 bases, the J end by 2 bases, with 9 bases between. Per germline, CDR1 SGHNT and CDR2 YYREEE (reference sequence). The CDR3 spans 14 residues.

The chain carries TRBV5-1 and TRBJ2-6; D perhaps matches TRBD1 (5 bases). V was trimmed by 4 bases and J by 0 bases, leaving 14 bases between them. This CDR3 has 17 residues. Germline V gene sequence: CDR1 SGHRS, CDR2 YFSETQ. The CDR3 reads CASSPAGAASGANVLTF. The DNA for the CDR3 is TGCGCCAGCAGCCCGGCTGGGGCGGCCTCTGGGGCCAACGTCCTGACTTTC.

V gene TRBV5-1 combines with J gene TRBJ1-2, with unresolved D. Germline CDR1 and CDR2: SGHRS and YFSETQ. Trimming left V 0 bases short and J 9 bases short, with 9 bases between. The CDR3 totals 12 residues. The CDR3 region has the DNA TGCGCCAGCAGCTTGGAACAACAGCGCTACACCTTC. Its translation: CASSLEQQRYTF. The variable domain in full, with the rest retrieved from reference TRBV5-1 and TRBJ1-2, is KAGVTQTPRYLIKTRGQQVTLSCSPISGHRSVSWYQQTPGQGLQFLFEYFSETQRNKGNFPGRFSGRQFSNSRSEMNVSTLELGDSALYLCASSLEQQRYTFGSGTRLTVV.

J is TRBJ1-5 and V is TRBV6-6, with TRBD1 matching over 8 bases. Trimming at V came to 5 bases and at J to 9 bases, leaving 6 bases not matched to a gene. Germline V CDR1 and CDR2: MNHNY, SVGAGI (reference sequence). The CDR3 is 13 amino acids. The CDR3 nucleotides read TGTGCCAGCAGTAACGGACAGGGCGGGCCCCAGCATTTT. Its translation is CASSNGQGGPQHF.

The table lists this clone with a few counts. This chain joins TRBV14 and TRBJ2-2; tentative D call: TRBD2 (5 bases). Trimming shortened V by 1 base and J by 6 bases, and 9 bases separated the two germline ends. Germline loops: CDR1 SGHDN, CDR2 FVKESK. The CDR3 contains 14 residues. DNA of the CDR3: TGTGCCAGCAGCCAAGTAGTAGCGTCCGGGGAGCTGTTTTTT. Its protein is CASSQVVASGELFF.

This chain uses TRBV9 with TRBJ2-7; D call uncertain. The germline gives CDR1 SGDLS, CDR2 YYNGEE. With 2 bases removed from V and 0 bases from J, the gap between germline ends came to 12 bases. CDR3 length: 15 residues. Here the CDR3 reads CASSVEPTGSYEQYF. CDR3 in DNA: TGTGCCAGCAGCGTCGAACCGACGGGCTCCTACGAGCAGTACTTC.

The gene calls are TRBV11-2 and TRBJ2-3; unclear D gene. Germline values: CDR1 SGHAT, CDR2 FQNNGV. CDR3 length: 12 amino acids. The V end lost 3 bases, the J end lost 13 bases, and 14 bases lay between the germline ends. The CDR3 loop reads CASSFPGAAEYF. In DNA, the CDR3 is TGTGCCAGCAGCTTTCCGGGCGCGGCCGAGTATTTT.

The CDR3 bases are TGTGCCAGCAGCGTAGGGACTAGCGGGGTTACGCAGTATTTT. Residues: CASSVGTSGVTQYF. The chain links TRBV9 to TRBJ2-3; 12 bases align to TRBD2. Losses at the gene ends were 0 bases for V and 8 bases for J; bases not matched to a gene: 1. Germline V lookup: CDR1 SGDLS, CDR2 YYNGEE. The CDR3 is 14 amino acids. Looking up the rest from reference TRBV9 and TRBJ2-3 gives the full variable domain: DSGVTQTPKHLITATGQRVTLRCSPRSGDLSVYWYQQSLDQGLQFLIQYYNGEERAKGNILERFSAQQFPDLHSELNLSSLELGDSALYFCASSVGTSGVTQYFGPGTRLTVL.